This T cell receptor (beta chain) stems from a study of T cell responses to AZD1222 COVID-19 vaccine. Whole-study results and caveats: Per reports, nearly half of all spike-specific TCRs target regions that are unmutated in variants. White British ancestry dominated among donors, who included more females, and clonal diversity was possibly underestimated. Spike was spanned by vaccine-associated CD4 TCRs, with dominance at 160-218 and 743-854.

The CDR3 is 15 residues long. Germline CDR1 and CDR2: LGHDT and YNNKEL (reference sequence). V was trimmed by 3 bases and J by 5 bases, leaving 16 bases between them. Second-dose recipients at about 4 or about 12 weeks were treated as one pooled group. About this clone: Its antigen remains unidentified.

This table comes from immunoSEQ multiplex PCR, and its TCRdb copy is limited to in-frame clones, with some not included. Among about 86,000 clones listed, over 85% were seen once. J is TRBJ2-5 and V is TRBV3-1 (or the pseudogene TRBV3-2); the D is unclear. Source: peripheral blood, taken 28 days after the second AZD1222 dose. This clonotype originated in an adult who received the AZD1222 COVID-19 vaccine. The CDR3 sequence is CASSQSEHAAETQYF. The CDR3 coding sequence is TGTGCCAGCAGCCAGTCGGAACACGCGGCGGAGACCCAGTACTTC.